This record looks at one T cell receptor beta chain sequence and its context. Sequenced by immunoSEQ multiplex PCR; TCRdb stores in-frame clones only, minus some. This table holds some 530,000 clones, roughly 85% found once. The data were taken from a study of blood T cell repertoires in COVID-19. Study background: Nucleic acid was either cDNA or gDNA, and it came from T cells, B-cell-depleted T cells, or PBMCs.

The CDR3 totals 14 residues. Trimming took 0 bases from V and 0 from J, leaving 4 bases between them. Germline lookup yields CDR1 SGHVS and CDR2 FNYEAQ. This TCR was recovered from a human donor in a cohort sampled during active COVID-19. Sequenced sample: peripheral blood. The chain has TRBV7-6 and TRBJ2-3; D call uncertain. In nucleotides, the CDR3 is TGTGCCAGCAGCTTAGCAGCTAGCACAGATACGCAGTATTTT. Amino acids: CASSLAASTDTQYF.